These 29 T cell receptor beta chains share one sample of origin, sequenced in a study of blood T cell repertoires in COVID-19. The assay was immunoSEQ multiplex PCR, and TCRdb's table has in-frame clones only and misses some. Of tens of thousands of clones listed, under 95% are singletons. Sample: peripheral blood. The receptor set was obtained from a human donor in a cohort sampled during active COVID-19.

The J gene is TRBJ2-5, the V gene TRBV7-3; D gene ambiguous. This CDR3 has 13 amino acids. V was shortened by 0 bases and J by 2 bases, with 4 bases between the two germline ends. Germline V CDR1 and CDR2: SGHTA, FQGTGA. CDR3 bases: TGTGCCAGCAGCTTAACCAGACAAGAGACCCAGTACTTC. It yields the protein CASSLTRQETQYF.

The rearrangement uses TRBV28 and TRBJ2-2; D gene uncertain. The germline CDR1 and CDR2 sequences are MDHEN and SYDVKM. The V gene lost 7 bases and the J gene lost 1 base, with 16 bases spanning the gap. The CDR3 has 16 amino acids. The CDR3 sequence is CASTLELALNTGELFF. DNA of the CDR3: TGTGCCAGCACCTTGGAGCTCGCCTTGAACACCGGGGAGCTGTTTTTT.

The chain couples TRBV19 to TRBJ2-1; TRBD1 might be the D (5 bases). In germline, CDR1 is LNHDA, CDR2 SQIVND (reference sequence). The CDR3 is 14 amino acids. Deletions cut 6 bases from V and 2 bases from J, with 11 bases between. The CDR3 reads CASRQGIPYNEQFF. CDR3 coding DNA: TGTGCCAGTAGGCAGGGAATACCCTACAATGAGCAGTTCTTC. The variable domain in full, completed from reference TRBV19 and TRBJ2-1, reads DGGITQSPKYLFRKEGQNVTLSCEQNLNHDAMYWYRQDPGQGLRLIYYSQIVNDFQKGDIAEGYSVSREKKESFPLTVTSAQKNPTAFYLCASRQGIPYNEQFFGPGTRLTVL.

The chain links TRBV27 to TRBJ2-3; 11 nucleotides agree with TRBD2. The germline gives CDR1 MNHEY, CDR2 SMNVEV (reference sequence). There are 17 residues in the CDR3. The V segment lost 6 bases and the J segment 1 base; nucleotides outside the gene matches: 9. The CDR3 DNA sequence: TGTGCCAGCAGACTAGCGGGAGCCCTGAGGGGCACAGATACGCAGTATTTT. As protein: CASRLAGALRGTDTQYF.

The J gene is TRBJ2-1, the V gene TRBV6-2 or TRBV6-3; 12 nucleotides agree with TRBD1. V shed 5 bases, J shed 15 bases, and the junction held 8 bases outside the gene matches. This CDR3 comprises 13 residues. Germline values: CDR1 MNHEY, CDR2 SVGEGT. DNA of the CDR3: TGTGCCAGCAGTCAGCCCGGGACAGGGGGCCGGTTCTTC. Translating it yields CASSQPGTGGRFF.

The chain uses TRBV19 and TRBJ2-3, with 7 bases aligning to TRBD2. This CDR3 is built from 15 residues. J lost 3 bases, V lost 5 bases, and 8 bases had no gene match. The V gene's germline CDR1 is LNHDA and CDR2 SQIVND (reference sequence). CDR3 sequence (DNA): TGTGCCAGTAGTGCAGCGGGACGGTGGACAGATACGCAGTATTTT. It codes for CASSAAGRWTDTQYF.

This clone was picked up one time. The chain has TRBV28 and TRBJ1-5, with TRBD1 identical over 7 bases. The CDR3 is made up of 15 amino acids. V trimming: 6 bases; J trimming: 3 bases; junction bases outside the gene matches: 8. The germline gives CDR1 MDHEN, CDR2 SYDVKM. This CDR3 is CASRQGDGPNQPQHF. As DNA, the CDR3 is TGTGCCAGCAGGCAGGGGGATGGTCCCAATCAGCCCCAGCATTTT.

V usage is TRBV14 and J usage is TRBJ2-1; D gene uncertain. V was clipped by 1 base and J by 0 bases, with 10 bases between them. In germline, CDR1 is SGHDN, CDR2 FVKESK. This CDR3 has 16 residues. CDR3 nucleotides: TGTGCCAGCAGCCAAGTTGGTTCGAGCTCCTACAATGAGCAGTTCTTC. Translated, it gives CASSQVGSSSYNEQFF.

The rearrangement joins TRBV5-1 to TRBJ2-7; 8 bases align to TRBD1. Germline CDR1 and CDR2: SGHRS and YFSETQ. Losses at the gene ends were 4 bases for V and 4 bases for J; bases not matched to a gene: 10. The CDR3 has 15 residues. The CDR3 loop is CASSVTGQAIYEQYF. The CDR3 DNA follows: TGCGCCAGCAGCGTGACGGGACAGGCGATATACGAGCAGTACTTC. The full variable domain, completed using reference TRBV5-1 and TRBJ2-7, is KAGVTQTPRYLIKTRGQQVTLSCSPISGHRSVSWYQQTPGQGLQFLFEYFSETQRNKGNFPGRFSGRQFSNSRSEMNVSTLELGDSALYLCASSVTGQAIYEQYFGPGTRLTVT.

There are a few counts of this clone. This chain uses TRBV9 with TRBJ2-7, with 8 bases fitting TRBD2. This CDR3 is 15 amino acids long. V gave up 4 bases and J gave up 3 bases; unmatched junction bases: 9. Germline V gene data show CDR1 as SGDLS and CDR2 as YYNGEE. CDR3 protein: CASSPHSGRGYEQYF. CDR3 DNA: TGTGCCAGCAGCCCACACAGCGGGAGAGGCTACGAGCAGTACTTC.

This chain joins TRBV27 and TRBJ2-7; D remains ambiguous. CDR1 and CDR2 (germline): MNHEY, SMNVEV (reference sequence). Trimming removed 0 bases at V and 0 bases at J, with 12 bases between. The CDR3 extends over 16 amino acids. CDR3 region: CASSLSLSESSYEQYF. Written as DNA, the CDR3 is TGTGCCAGCAGTTTATCGCTATCCGAGAGCTCCTACGAGCAGTACTTC.

As DNA, the CDR3 is TGTGCCAGCAGCTTAAATCGAGGGACAGGGGCCCAGGAGACCCAGTACTTC. This gives the protein CASSLNRGTGAQETQYF. The chain joins TRBV7-3 to TRBJ2-5, with 10 bases fitting TRBD1. The CDR3 length is 17 residues. The germline V gene encodes CDR1 SGHTA and CDR2 FQGTGA. The junction had 10 bases not matched to a gene; V was cut back by 1 base and J by 5 bases.

The chain links TRBV5-1 to TRBJ2-1; TRBD2 agrees at 13 bases. From germline, CDR1 is SGHRS and CDR2 YFSETQ. Trimming cost V 6 bases and J 6 bases; bases outside gene matches: 15. The CDR3 loop spans 18 amino acids. The CDR3 spells CASNPTSGRARGANEQFF. Here the CDR3 DNA reads TGCGCCAGCAACCCCACTAGCGGGAGGGCCCGGGGGGCCAATGAGCAGTTCTTC.

The chain combines TRBV6-2 or TRBV6-3 with TRBJ1-1; tentatively, D is TRBD1 (5 bases). Germline values: CDR1 MNHEY, CDR2 SVGEGT. The CDR3 length is 14 residues. Trimming cost V 6 bases and J 4 bases, with 15 bases left between them. CDR3 protein: CASSPGSGFTEAFF. The CDR3 DNA follows: TGTGCCAGCAGCCCTGGATCAGGGTTCACTGAAGCTTTCTTT.

This clone has a single count. The chain is built from TRBV9 and TRBJ2-7; TRBD2 matches at 8 bases. Losses at the gene ends were 2 bases for V and 4 bases for J; bases not matched to a gene: 5. Germline V gives CDR1 SGDLS, CDR2 YYNGEE. CDR3 length: 14 residues. Here the CDR3 DNA reads TGTGCCAGCAGCGTCGGGACTAGGGAATACGAGCAGTACTTC. This codes for CASSVGTREYEQYF.

V usage is TRBV5-4 and J usage is TRBJ2-7; possibly TRBD2 for D (5 bases). This CDR3 has 13 amino acids. Trimming pared 4 bases from V and 5 bases from J, leaving 13 bases between. The germline gives CDR1 SGHNT, CDR2 YYREEE (reference sequence). This chain's CDR3 is CASSPWELDEQYF. CDR3 DNA: TGTGCCAGCAGCCCCTGGGAGCTGGACGAGCAGTACTTC.

V usage is TRBV7-9 and J usage is TRBJ2-7; 8 bases agree with TRBD2. V dropped 4 bases and J dropped 6; count of bases not matched to a gene: 14. There are 16 residues in the CDR3. Germline V gives CDR1 SEHNR, CDR2 FQNEAQ (reference sequence). In DNA, the CDR3 is TGTGCCAGCAGCTCCGACACCGGGACTAGTGCATTCGAGCAGTACTTC. Protein: CASSSDTGTSAFEQYF.

The chain carries TRBV2 and TRBJ1-4; tentatively, D is TRBD1 (6 bases). The CDR3 contains 15 residues. V dropped 6 bases and J dropped 4 bases, with 15 bases sitting between them. Germline-derived CDR1 and CDR2 are SNHLY and FYNNEI. The chain's CDR3 is CASRGHGTSNEKLFF. CDR3 in DNA: TGTGCCAGCAGGGGACACGGGACAAGTAATGAAAAACTGTTTTTT. Full variable domain (outside the CDR3, taken from reference TRBV2 and TRBJ1-4): EPEVTQTPSHQVTQMGQEVILRCVPISNHLYFYWYRQILGQKVEFLVSFYNNEISEKSEIFDDQFSVERPDGSNFTLKIRSTKLEDSAMYFCASRGHGTSNEKLFFGSGTQLSVL.

In its sample, this clone was seen a few times. The V gene is TRBV3-1 (or the pseudogene TRBV3-2), the J gene TRBJ2-1; TRBD2 is a possible D gene (6 bases). Trimming removed 1 base at V and 12 bases at J, with 13 bases between. The CDR3 is 13 amino acids. Per the germline V gene, CDR1 is LGHDT and CDR2 is YNNKEL (reference sequence). The CDR3 DNA follows: TGTGCCAGCAGCCAAGCACTAGCCGGCAGGCAGTTCTTC. Encoded protein: CASSQALAGRQFF.

As concerns this clone: The junction and the germline gene differ at one end; a read error may be behind it. This chain joins TRBV18 and TRBJ1-4; D not certain. Germline values: CDR1 KGHSH, CDR2 LQKENI. There are 16 residues in the CDR3. The CDR3 nucleotides read TGTGCCAGCTCTCCACCAGTCGGGGCAACTAATGAAAAACTGTTTTTT. Translated: CASSPPVGATNEKLFF.

V gene TRBV5-3 combines with J gene TRBJ2-3; 8 positions match TRBD2. TRBV5-3 is given ORF status, its function remaining uncertain. V lost 0 bases, J lost 1 base, and 1 base stayed unmatched. The CDR3 has 15 residues. CDR3 sequence reads: CARSLVTSGTDTQYF. The CDR3 DNA follows: TGTGCCAGAAGCTTGGTGACTAGCGGCACAGATACGCAGTATTTT.

CDR3 residues: CASSLESGSGDTQYF. The CDR3 DNA follows: TGTGCCAGCAGCTTAGAGAGCGGGAGCGGCGATACGCAGTATTTT. The chain recombines TRBV7-2 with TRBJ2-3; 8 positions match TRBD2. V lost 1 base, J lost 6 bases, and 6 bases stayed unmatched. The CDR3 has 15 residues. CDR1 SGHTA and CDR2 FQGNSA come from the germline V gene.

The table lists this clone with a count of one. The gene calls are TRBV6-4 and TRBJ2-1; D ambiguous. The CDR3 extends over 15 amino acids. Germline-derived CDR1 and CDR2 are MRHNA and SNTAGT. Trimming shortened V by 6 bases and J by 6 bases, and 18 bases separated the two germline ends. The CDR3 nucleotides are TGTGCCAGCAGGCCCCGGCACTCAGCGTCCAATGAGCAGTTCTTC. It codes for CASRPRHSASNEQFF.

V gene TRBV5-4 combines with J gene TRBJ2-2, with D uncertain. The germline V gene encodes CDR1 SGHNT and CDR2 YYREEE (reference sequence). CDR3 length: 16 residues. V lost 0 bases to trimming and J lost 1 base, with 10 bases between them. CDR3 amino acids: CASSLASILNTGELFF. In DNA form, the CDR3 reads TGTGCCAGCAGCTTGGCCAGTATTTTGAACACCGGGGAGCTGTTTTTT.

V is TRBV7-3 and J is TRBJ2-1, with 8 bases lining up with TRBD2. The CDR3 consists of 15 residues. V lost 5 bases and J lost 3; bases outside the gene matches: 6. Germline V gene sequence: CDR1 SGHTA, CDR2 FQGTGA. This chain's CDR3 is CASSPPGTSYNEQFF. For the CDR3, the DNA is TGTGCCAGCAGCCCACCGGGGACTAGCTACAATGAGCAGTTCTTC.

The rearrangement links TRBV9 to TRBJ1-1; TRBD1 matches at 10 bases. V lost 3 bases to trimming and J lost 1 base; unmatched junction nucleotides: 3. The CDR3 length is 15 residues. Germline values: CDR1 SGDLS, CDR2 YYNGEE. As DNA, the CDR3 is TGTGCCAGCAGCGCAGGGGACAGGGGGAACACTGAAGCTTTCTTT. Protein product: CASSAGDRGNTEAFF.

V gene TRBV7-2 combines with J gene TRBJ2-7; 8 nucleotides line up with TRBD2. CDR1 SGHTA and CDR2 FQGNSA come from the germline V gene. J was trimmed by 2 bases and V by 5 bases; bases with no gene match: 5. The CDR3 loop spans 14 amino acids. This CDR3 reads CASSGSGGAYEQYF. Written as DNA, the CDR3 is TGTGCCAGCAGCGGATCGGGAGGGGCCTACGAGCAGTACTTC. Filled out from reference TRBV7-2 and TRBJ2-7, the complete variable domain reads GAGVSQSPSNKVTEKGKDVELRCDPISGHTALYWYRQSLGQGLEFLIYFQGNSAPDKSGLPSDRFSAERTGGSVSTLTIQRTQQEDSAVYLCASSGSGGAYEQYFGPGTRLTVT.

The CDR3 region has the DNA TGCGCCAGCAGCCAAGATTCTGGCGGGAGGGCCGCGAAAAACATTCAGTACTTC. Translating it yields CASSQDSGGRAAKNIQYF. The chain combines TRBV4-3 with TRBJ2-4, with 9 bases that match TRBD2. The CDR3 has 18 residues. Germline V gives CDR1 LGHNA, CDR2 YSLEER. J lost 4 bases, V lost 0 bases, and 10 bases had no gene match.

The gene calls are TRBV12-3 or TRBV12-4 and TRBJ1-2; TRBD1 matches 8 bases. V was pared by 6 bases and J by 7 bases, with 4 bases of the junction left unmatched. This CDR3 is built from 12 residues. The CDR3: CASSRDRGGYTF. In nucleotides, the CDR3 is TGTGCCAGCAGCCGCGACAGGGGTGGCTACACCTTC.